This T cell receptor (beta chain) emerged from a study of blood T cell repertoires in COVID-19. Across the study: Italy, Spain and the United States were the sources of the convalescent and acute COVID-19 samples.

The authors' processing: Cell counts per sample came from amplifying reference gene primers. Produced via immunoSEQ multiplex PCR; TCRdb's table is partial and in-frame only. V and J calls and clone size are as listed in that table; D and trimming were resolved from the DNA. The sample carries 200,000 to 300,000 clones, roughly 80% recorded once. Germline V lookup: CDR1 WSHSY, CDR2 SAAADI. Deletions cut 8 bases from V and 3 bases from J, with 19 bases between. CDR3 length: 15 amino acids. The rearrangement uses TRBV10-2 and TRBJ1-1, with D perhaps matching TRBD1 (6 bases). This TCR derives from a woman aged 60-75 years with active or convalescent COVID-19. The source material was peripheral blood. The CDR3 region has the DNA TGCGCCAGCGCGCCCGGCAGGGGTAGCGACACTGAAGCTTTCTTT. This gives the protein CASAPGRGSDTEAFF.